This T cell receptor beta chain was captured by sequencing in a study of blood T cell repertoires in COVID-19. Some clones are missing from TCRdb's copy, which holds only in-frame ones; the method was immunoSEQ multiplex PCR. The table records fewer than 200,000 clones, about four fifths of them present only once. This clone was seen once. Germline V lookup: CDR1 SGHTA, CDR2 FQGTGA. Trimming at V came to 5 bases and at J to 5 bases, leaving 10 bases not matched to a gene. There are 16 residues in the CDR3. The sequence was collected from a woman of 80 years or more with COVID-19, enrolled during active disease. V usage is TRBV7-3 and J usage is TRBJ2-2, with 8 positions matching TRBD2. Input material: peripheral blood. CDR3: CASSPAGGLDTGELFF. The DNA for the CDR3 is TGTGCCAGCAGCCCGGCGGGGGGACTGGATACCGGGGAGCTGTTTTTT.